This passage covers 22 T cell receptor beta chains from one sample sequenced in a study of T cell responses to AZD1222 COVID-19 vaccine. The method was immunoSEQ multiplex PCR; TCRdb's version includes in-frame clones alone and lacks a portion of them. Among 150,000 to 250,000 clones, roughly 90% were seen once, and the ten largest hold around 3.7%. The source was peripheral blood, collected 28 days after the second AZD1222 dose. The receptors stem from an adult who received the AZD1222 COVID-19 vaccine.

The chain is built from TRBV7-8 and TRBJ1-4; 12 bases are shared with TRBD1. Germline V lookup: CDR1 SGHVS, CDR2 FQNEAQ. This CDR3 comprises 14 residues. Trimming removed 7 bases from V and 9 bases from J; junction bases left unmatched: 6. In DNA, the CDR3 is TGTGCCAGCAACTCCGGGACAGGGGGCCAAAAACTGTTTTTT. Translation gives CASNSGTGGQKLFF.

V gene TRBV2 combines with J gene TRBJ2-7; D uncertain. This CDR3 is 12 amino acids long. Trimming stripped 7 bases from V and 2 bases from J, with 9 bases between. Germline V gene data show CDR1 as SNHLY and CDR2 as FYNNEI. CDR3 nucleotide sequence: TGTGCCAGCACTTTCTACCCCTACGAGCAGTACTTC. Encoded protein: CASTFYPYEQYF.

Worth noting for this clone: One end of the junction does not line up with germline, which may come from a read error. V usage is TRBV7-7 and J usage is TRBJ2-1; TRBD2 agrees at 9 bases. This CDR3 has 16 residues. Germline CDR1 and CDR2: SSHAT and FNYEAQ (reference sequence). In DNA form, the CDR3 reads TGTGCTAGCAGCTTAACGGCGGGAGGGCCAAACAATGAGCAGTTCTTC. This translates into CASSLTAGGPNNEQFF.

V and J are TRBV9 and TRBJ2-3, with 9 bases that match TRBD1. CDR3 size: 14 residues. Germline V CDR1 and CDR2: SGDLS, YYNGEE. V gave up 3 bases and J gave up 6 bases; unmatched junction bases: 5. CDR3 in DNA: TGTGCCAGCAGCGACAGGGACAGGGTTGATACGCAGTATTTT. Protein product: CASSDRDRVDTQYF.

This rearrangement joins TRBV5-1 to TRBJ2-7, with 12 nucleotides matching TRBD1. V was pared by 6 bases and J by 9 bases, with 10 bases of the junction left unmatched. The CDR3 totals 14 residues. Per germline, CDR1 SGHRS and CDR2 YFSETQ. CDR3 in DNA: TGCGCCAGCACAGGGACAGGGGGCTCCCTGATGCAGTACTTC. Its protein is CASTGTGGSLMQYF.

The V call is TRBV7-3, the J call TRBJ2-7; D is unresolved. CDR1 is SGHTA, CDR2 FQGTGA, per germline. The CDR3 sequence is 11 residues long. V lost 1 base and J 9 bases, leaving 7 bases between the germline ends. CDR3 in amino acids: CASSLICRQYF. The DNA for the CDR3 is TGTGCCAGCAGCTTAATCTGCCGGCAGTACTTC.

The DNA for the CDR3 is TGTGCCAGCAGCGTAGGGTCCAGGGGGCCGGCCTACGAGCAGTACTTC. Translation: CASSVGSRGPAYEQYF. The chain uses TRBV9 and TRBJ2-7, with 8 bases lining up with TRBD1. V lost 0 bases to trimming and J lost 2 bases; unmatched junction nucleotides: 7. CDR3 length equals 16 residues. Germline CDR1 is SGDLS and CDR2 is YYNGEE. The complete variable domain, with remaining parts taken from reference TRBV9 and TRBJ2-7, reads DSGVTQTPKHLITATGQRVTLRCSPRSGDLSVYWYQQSLDQGLQFLIQYYNGEERAKGNILERFSAQQFPDLHSELNLSSLELGDSALYFCASSVGSRGPAYEQYFGPGTRLTVT.

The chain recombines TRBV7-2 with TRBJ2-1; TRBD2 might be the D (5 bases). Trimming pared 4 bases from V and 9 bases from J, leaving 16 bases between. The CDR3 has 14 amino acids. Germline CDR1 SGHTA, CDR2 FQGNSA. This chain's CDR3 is CASSSQLGVGEQFF. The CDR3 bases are TGTGCCAGCAGCTCTCAACTAGGTGTCGGTGAGCAGTTCTTC.

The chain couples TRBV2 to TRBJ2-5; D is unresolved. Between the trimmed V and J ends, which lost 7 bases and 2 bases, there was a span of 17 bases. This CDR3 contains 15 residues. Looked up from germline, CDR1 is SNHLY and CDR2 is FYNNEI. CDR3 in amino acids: CASIPLGPRQETQYF. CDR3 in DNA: TGTGCCAGCATTCCTCTAGGACCAAGACAAGAGACCCAGTACTTC.

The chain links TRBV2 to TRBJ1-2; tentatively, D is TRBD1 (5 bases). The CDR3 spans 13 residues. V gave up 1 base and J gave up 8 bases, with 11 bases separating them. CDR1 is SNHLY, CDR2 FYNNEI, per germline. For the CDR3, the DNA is TGTGCCAGCAGTGAAGAACGACAGTGGGGCTACACCTTC. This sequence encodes CASSEERQWGYTF.

The CDR3 sequence: CASKQGSNQPQHF. CDR3 sequence (DNA): TGTGCCAGCAAACAGGGGAGCAATCAGCCCCAGCATTTT. V gene TRBV28 combines with J gene TRBJ1-5; 7 bases fit TRBD1. Germline V gene sequence: CDR1 MDHEN, CDR2 SYDVKM. The CDR3 length is 13 residues. V trimming: 7 bases; J trimming: 1 base; junction bases outside the gene matches: 1.

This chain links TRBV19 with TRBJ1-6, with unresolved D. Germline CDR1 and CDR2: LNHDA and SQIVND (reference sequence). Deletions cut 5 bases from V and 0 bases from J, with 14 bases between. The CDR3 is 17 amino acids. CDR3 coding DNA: TGTGCCAGTAGTGTCGGAGGGTTAAGCTCCTATAATTCACCCCTCCACTTT. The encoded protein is CASSVGGLSSYNSPLHF. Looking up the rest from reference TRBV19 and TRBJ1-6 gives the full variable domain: DGGITQSPKYLFRKEGQNVTLSCEQNLNHDAMYWYRQDPGQGLRLIYYSQIVNDFQKGDIAEGYSVSREKKESFPLTVTSAQKNPTAFYLCASSVGGLSSYNSPLHFGNGTRLTVT.

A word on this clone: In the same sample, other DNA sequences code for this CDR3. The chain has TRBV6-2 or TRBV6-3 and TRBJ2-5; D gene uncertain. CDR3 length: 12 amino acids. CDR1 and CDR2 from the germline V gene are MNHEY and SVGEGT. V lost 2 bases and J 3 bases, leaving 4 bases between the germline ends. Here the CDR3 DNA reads TGTGCCAGCAGTTACAGGGAAGAGACCCAGTACTTC. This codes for CASSYREETQYF.

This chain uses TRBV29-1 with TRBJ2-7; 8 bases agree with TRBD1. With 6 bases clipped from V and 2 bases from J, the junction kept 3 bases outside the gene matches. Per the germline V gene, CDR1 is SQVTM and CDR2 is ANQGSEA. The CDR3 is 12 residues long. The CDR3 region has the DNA TGCAGCGTCGAGACAGGGGCCTACGAGCAGTACTTC. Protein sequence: CSVETGAYEQYF.

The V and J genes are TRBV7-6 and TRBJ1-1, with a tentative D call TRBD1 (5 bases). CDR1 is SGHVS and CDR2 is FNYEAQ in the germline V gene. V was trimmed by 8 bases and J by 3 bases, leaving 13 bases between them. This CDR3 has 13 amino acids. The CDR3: CASARARDTEAFF. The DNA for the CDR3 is TGTGCCAGCGCCAGGGCTAGGGACACTGAAGCTTTCTTT.

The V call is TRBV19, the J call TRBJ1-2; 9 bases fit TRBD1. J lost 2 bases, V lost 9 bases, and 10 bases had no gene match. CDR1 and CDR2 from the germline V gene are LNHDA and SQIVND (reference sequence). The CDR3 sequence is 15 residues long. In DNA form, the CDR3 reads TGTGCCAGCGGGGGACAGGGTCGACGCAACTATGGCTACACCTTC. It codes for CASGGQGRRNYGYTF.

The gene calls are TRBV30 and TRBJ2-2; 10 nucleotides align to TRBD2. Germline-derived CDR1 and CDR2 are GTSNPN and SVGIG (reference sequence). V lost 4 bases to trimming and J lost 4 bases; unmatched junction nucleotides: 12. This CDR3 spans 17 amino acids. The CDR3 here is CAWTVGLAGAVTGELFF. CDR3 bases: TGTGCCTGGACCGTAGGCCTAGCGGGAGCGGTCACCGGGGAGCTGTTTTTT.

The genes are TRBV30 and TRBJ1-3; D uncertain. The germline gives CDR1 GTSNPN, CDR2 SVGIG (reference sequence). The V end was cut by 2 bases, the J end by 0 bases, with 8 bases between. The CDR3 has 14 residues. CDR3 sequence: CAWSPATSGNTIYF. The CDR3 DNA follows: TGTGCCTGGAGTCCCGCGACCTCTGGAAACACCATATATTTT.

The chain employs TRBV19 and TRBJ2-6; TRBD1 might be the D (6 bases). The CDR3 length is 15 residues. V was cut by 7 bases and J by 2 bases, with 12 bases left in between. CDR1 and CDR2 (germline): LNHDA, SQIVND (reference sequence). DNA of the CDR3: TGTGCCAGTAATCAGGGGCGAACTGGGGCCAACGTCCTGACTTTC. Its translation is CASNQGRTGANVLTF. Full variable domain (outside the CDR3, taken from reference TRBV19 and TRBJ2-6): DGGITQSPKYLFRKEGQNVTLSCEQNLNHDAMYWYRQDPGQGLRLIYYSQIVNDFQKGDIAEGYSVSREKKESFPLTVTSAQKNPTAFYLCASNQGRTGANVLTFGAGSRLTVL.

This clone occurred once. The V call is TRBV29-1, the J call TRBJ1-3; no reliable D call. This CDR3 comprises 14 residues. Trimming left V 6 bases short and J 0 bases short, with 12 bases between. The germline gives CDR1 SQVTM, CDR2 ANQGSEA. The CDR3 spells CSVRGRLSGNTIYF. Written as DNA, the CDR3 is TGCAGCGTCCGCGGACGGCTCTCTGGAAACACCATATATTTT.

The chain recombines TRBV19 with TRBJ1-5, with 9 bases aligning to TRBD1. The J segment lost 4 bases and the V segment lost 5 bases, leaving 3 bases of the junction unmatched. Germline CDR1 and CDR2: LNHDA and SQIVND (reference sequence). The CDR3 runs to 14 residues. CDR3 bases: TGTGCCAGTAGTGCGGACAGGGGAAATCAGCCCCAGCATTTT. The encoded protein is CASSADRGNQPQHF. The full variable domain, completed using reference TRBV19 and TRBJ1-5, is DGGITQSPKYLFRKEGQNVTLSCEQNLNHDAMYWYRQDPGQGLRLIYYSQIVNDFQKGDIAEGYSVSREKKESFPLTVTSAQKNPTAFYLCASSADRGNQPQHFGDGTRLSIL.

The CDR3 is CASSLRVDTEAFF. The CDR3 DNA follows: TGTGCCAGCAGCTTGAGGGTGGACACTGAAGCTTTCTTT. The chain has TRBV7-9 and TRBJ1-1; D gene unclear. Trimming removed 3 bases from V and 3 bases from J, with 8 bases in between. Germline V gives CDR1 SEHNR, CDR2 FQNEAQ (reference sequence). This CDR3 region has 13 residues.